This record concerns one T cell receptor beta chain sequence. Its antigen target is currently unknown. Qualities for individual bases were not recorded, and no much larger clone is one base off. This specimen belongs to a study of PD-1 blockade in mismatch repair-deficient tumors (dated by TCRdb to 2016 to 2017). For the study in its entirety: Between September 2013 and late 2016, the trial enrolled around 91 consecutive patients with approximately twelve mismatch repair-deficient cancer types, every one of whom had been previously treated and was progressing. Deep sequencing of TCR CDR3 regions was used to track tumor-associated T cell clones in peripheral blood of patients responding to PD-1 blockade.

Library prep was done by the immunoSEQ multiplex PCR assay. This immuneACCESS table, as held by TCRdb, lists in-frame sequences with V and J called but not all clones. Of the missing ones, under half trace to an unresolved V gene in checked studies; the others have no known cause. The table for this sample lists roughly 80,000 clones; roughly 80% of them were counted only once. Together, the top ten hold more than 2.5% of the sample. The label giving this sample's time point can be read as: peripheral blood 12 weeks after first pembrolizumab dose. For each enrolled patient, mismatch repair deficiency was established using either polymerase chain reaction or immunohistochemistry. TCR sequencing was carried out for three patients who responded to pembrolizumab therapy. The phase II trial prospectively evaluated PD-1 blockade with pembrolizumab in advanced mismatch repair-deficient cancers, independent of tissue of origin. Serial peripheral blood T cell samples were collected before and at multiple times after starting PD-1 blockade. Blood sampling times were reported as weeks after the first pembrolizumab dose.

Its CDR3 holds 16 amino acids, cysteine through phenylalanine. Here the CDR3 DNA is all that survives: 48 bases in frame from base 1. V is reduced by 2 bases and J by 1 base, leaving a spacing of 15 bases between them. The germline V gene specifies SGHRS as CDR1 and YFSETQ as CDR2. Broad study findings and their caveats: After pembrolizumab, tumor-resident clones, which were often undetectable in blood before treatment, expanded rapidly and then contracted, generally ahead of radiologic responses.

This receptor was identified in an adult with mismatch repair-deficient cancer. The material sequenced was peripheral blood, taken 12 weeks after starting pembrolizumab. The chain is encoded by TRBV5-1 joined to TRBJ2-5, and perhaps TRBD2 as D gene, on 5 matching bases. CDR3 reads: CASSFPGFPGQETQYF. The sequenced DNA is TGCGCCAGCAGCTTCCCGGGGTTTCCAGGCCAAGAGACCCAGTACTTC.